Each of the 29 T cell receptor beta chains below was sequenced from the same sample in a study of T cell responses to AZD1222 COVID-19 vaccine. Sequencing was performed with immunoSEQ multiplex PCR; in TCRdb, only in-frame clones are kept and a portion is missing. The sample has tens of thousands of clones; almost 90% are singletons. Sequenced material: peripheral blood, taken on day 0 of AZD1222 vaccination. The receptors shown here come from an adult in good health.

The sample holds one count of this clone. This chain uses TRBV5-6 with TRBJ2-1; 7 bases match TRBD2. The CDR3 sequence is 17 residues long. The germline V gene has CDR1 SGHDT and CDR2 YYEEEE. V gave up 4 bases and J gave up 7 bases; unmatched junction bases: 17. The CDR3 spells CASSASVTSAPLNEQFF. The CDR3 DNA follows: TGTGCCAGCAGCGCCTCAGTTACTAGCGCCCCCTTGAATGAGCAGTTCTTC.

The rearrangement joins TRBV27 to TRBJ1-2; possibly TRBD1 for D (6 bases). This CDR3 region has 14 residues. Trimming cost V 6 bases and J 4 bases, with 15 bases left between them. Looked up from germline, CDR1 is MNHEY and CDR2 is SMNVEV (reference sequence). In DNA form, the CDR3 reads TGTGCCAGCAGCCCCGGGGGGGCCCCCTATGGCTACACCTTC. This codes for CASSPGGAPYGYTF.

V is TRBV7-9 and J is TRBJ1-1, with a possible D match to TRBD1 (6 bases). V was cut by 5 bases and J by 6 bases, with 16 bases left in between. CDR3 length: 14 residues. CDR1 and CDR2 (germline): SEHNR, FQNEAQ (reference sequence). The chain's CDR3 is CASSPRGRTAEAFF. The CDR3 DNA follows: TGTGCCAGCAGCCCCAGGGGCCGGACGGCTGAAGCTTTCTTT.

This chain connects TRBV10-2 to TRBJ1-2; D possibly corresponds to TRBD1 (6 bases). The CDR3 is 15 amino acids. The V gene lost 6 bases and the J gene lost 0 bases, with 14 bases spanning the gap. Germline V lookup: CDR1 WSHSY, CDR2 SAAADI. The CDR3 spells CASRPGGQTNYGYTF. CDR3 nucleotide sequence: TGCGCCAGCAGGCCGGGGGGACAAACTAACTATGGCTACACCTTC.

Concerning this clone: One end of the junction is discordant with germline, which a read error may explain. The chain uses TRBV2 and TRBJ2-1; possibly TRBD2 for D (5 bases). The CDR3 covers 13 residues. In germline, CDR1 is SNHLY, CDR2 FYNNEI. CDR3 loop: CASREGLYNEQFF. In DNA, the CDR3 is TGTGCCAGCAGGGAAGGACTGTACAATGAGCAGTTCTTC.

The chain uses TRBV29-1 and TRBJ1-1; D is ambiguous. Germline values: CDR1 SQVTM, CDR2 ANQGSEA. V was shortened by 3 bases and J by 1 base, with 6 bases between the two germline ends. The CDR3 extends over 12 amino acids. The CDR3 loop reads CSVDPTNTEAFF. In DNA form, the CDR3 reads TGCAGCGTTGACCCAACGAACACTGAAGCTTTCTTT.

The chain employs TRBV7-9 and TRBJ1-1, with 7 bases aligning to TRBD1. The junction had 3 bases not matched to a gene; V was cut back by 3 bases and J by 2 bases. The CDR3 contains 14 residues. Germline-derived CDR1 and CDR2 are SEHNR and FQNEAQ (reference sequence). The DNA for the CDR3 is TGTGCCAGCAGCTTCAGACAGGGAAACACTGAAGCTTTCTTT. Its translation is CASSFRQGNTEAFF.

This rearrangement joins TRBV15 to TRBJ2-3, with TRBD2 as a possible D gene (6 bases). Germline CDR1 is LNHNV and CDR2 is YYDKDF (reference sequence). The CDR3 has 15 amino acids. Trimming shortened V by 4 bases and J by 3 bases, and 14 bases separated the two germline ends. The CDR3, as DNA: TGTGCCACCAGCATGTACGGGAGTTTGACAGATACGCAGTATTTT. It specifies CATSMYGSLTDTQYF.

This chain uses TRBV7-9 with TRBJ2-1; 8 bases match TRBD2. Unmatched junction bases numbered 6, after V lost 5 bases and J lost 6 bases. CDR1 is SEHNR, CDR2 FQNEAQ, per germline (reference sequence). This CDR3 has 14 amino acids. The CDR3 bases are TGTGCCAGCAGCAAGTCCGGGACTAGCAATGAGCAGTTCTTC. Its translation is CASSKSGTSNEQFF.

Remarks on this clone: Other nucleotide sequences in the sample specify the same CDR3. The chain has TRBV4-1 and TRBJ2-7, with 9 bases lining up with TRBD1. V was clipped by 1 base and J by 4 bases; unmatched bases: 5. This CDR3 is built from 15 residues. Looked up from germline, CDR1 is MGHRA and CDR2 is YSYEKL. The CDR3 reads CASSQGGTGIYEQYF. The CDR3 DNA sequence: TGCGCCAGCAGCCAAGGCGGGACAGGGATATACGAGCAGTACTTC.

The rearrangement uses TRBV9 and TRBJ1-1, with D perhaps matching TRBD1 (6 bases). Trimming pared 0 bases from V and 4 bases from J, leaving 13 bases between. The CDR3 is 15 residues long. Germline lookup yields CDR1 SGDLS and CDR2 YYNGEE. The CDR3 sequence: CASSVEGGRGTEAFF. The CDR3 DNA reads TGTGCCAGCAGCGTAGAGGGGGGGCGCGGCACTGAAGCTTTCTTT.

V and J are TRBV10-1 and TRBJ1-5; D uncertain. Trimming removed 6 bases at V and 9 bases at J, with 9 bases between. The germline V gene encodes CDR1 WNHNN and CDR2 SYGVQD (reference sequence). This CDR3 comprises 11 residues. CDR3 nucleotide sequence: TGCGCCAGCAGCGTAGAATGGCCCCAGCATTTT. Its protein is CASSVEWPQHF.

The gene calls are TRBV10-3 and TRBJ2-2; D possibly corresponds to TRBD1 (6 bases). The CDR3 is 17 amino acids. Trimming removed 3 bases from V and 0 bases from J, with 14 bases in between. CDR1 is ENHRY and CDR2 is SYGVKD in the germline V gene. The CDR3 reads CAISDPPGHSNTGELFF. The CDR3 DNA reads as TGTGCCATCAGTGATCCCCCGGGACATTCGAACACCGGGGAGCTGTTTTTT.

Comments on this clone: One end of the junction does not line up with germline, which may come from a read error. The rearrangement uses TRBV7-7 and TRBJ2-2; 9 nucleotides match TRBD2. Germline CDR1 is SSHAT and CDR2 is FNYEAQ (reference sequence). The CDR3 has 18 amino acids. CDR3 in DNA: TGTGCTAGCAGCCTCAGAATAACAGGGACTAGCTACACCGGGGAGCTGTTTTTT. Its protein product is CASSLRITGTSYTGELFF.

The CDR3 DNA sequence: TGTGCCAGCAGTGAATGGAGCGGGAGCTACTACAATGAGCAGTTCTTC. Translated, it gives CASSEWSGSYYNEQFF. The chain carries TRBV6-1 and TRBJ2-1, with 8 nucleotides matching TRBD2. J was trimmed by 3 bases and V by 2 bases; bases with no gene match: 6. The CDR3 has 16 amino acids. Germline V lookup: CDR1 MNHNS, CDR2 SASEGT.

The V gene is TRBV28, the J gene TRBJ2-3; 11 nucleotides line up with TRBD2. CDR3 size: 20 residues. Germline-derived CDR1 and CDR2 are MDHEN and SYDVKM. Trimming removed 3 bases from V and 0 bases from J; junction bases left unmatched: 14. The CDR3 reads CASSLFSGRARSSSTDTQYF. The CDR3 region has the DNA TGTGCCAGCAGTTTGTTTAGCGGGAGGGCCCGGAGCTCGAGCACAGATACGCAGTATTTT. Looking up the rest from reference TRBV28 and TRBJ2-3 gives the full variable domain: DVKVTQSSRYLVKRTGEKVFLECVQDMDHENMFWYRQDPGLGLRLIYFSYDVKMKEKGDIPEGYSVSREKKERFSLILESASTNQTSMYLCASSLFSGRARSSSTDTQYFGPGTRLTVL.

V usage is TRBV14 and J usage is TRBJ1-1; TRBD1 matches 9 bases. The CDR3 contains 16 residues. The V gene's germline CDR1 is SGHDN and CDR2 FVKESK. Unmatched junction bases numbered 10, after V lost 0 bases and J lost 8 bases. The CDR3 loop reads CASSQDGTGGQGEAFF. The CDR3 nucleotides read TGTGCCAGCAGCCAAGATGGCACAGGGGGCCAAGGGGAAGCTTTCTTT.

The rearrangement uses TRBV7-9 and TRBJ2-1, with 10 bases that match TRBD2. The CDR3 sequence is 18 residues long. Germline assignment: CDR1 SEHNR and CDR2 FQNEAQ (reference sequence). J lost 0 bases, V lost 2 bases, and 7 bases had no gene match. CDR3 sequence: CASSLTSGVFSSYNEQFF. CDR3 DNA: TGTGCCAGCAGCTTAACTAGCGGGGTATTTTCCTCCTACAATGAGCAGTTCTTC.

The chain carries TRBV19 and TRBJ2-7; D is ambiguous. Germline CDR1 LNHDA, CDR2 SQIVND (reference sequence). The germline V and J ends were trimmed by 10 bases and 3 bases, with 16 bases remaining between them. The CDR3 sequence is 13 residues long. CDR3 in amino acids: CANSNWDNYEQYF. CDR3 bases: TGTGCCAACTCAAACTGGGATAACTACGAGCAGTACTTC.

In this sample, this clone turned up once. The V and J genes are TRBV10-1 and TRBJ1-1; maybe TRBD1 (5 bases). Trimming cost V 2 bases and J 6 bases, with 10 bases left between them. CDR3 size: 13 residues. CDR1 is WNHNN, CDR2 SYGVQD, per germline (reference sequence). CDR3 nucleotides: TGCGCCAGCAGTGAGAGAGGGGCGCCTGAAGCTTTCTTT. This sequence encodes CASSERGAPEAFF.

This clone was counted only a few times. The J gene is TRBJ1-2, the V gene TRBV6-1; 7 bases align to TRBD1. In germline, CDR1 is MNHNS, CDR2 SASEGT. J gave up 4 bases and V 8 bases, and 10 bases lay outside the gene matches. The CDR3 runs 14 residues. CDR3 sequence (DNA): TGTGCCAGCCAAGTTACAGGGGATAGCTATGGCTACACCTTC. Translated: CASQVTGDSYGYTF.

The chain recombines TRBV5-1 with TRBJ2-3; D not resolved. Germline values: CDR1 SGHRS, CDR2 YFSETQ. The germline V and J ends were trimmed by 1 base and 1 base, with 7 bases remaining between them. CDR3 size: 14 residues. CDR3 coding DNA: TGCGCCAGCAGCTTGTCCGGCCGCACAGATACGCAGTATTTT. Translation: CASSLSGRTDTQYF.

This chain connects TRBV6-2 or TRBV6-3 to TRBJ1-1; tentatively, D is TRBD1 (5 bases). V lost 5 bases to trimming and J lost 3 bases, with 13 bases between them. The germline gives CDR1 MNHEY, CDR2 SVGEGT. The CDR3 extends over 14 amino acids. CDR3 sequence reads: CASSPDGTYTEAFF. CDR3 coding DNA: TGTGCCAGCAGTCCCGACGGGACCTACACTGAAGCTTTCTTT.

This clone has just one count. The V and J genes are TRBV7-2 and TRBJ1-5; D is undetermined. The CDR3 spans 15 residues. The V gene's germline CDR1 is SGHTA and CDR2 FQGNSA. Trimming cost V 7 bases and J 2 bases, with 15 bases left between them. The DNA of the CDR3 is TGTGCCAGCATACTCGACCCGGCCGGCAATCAGCCCCAGCATTTT. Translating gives CASILDPAGNQPQHF.

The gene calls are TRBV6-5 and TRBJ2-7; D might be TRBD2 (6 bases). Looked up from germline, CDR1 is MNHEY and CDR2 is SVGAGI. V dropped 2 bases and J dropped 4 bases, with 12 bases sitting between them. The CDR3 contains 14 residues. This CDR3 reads CASSYLGTYYEQYF. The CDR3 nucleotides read TGTGCCAGCAGTTACCTAGGGACTTATTACGAGCAGTACTTC.

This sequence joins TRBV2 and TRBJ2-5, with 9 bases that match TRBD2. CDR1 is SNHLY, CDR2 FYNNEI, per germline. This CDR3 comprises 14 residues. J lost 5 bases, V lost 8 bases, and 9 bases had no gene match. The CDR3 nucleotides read TGTGCCAGCCTGGGCGCGGGAGGGCTGGAGACCCAGTACTTC. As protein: CASLGAGGLETQYF.

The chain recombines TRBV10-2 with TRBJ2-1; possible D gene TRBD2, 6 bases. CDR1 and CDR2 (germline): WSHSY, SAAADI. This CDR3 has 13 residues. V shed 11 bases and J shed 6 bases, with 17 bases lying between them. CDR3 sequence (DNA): TGCGCCGTCGGGACTCCCGAATTCAATGAGCAGTTCTTC. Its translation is CAVGTPEFNEQFF.

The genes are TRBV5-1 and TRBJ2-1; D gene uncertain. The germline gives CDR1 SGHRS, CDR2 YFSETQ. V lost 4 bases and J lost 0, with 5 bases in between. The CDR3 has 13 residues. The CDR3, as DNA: TGCGCCAGCAGCAGGGTCTCCTACAATGAGCAGTTCTTC. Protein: CASSRVSYNEQFF.

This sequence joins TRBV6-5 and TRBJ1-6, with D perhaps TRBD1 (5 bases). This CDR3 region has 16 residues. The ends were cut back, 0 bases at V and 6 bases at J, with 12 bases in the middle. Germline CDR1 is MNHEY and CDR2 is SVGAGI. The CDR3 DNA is TGTGCCAGCAGTTACTCGGGCAGGGCCCCTAATTCACCCCTCCACTTT. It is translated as CASSYSGRAPNSPLHF.